This section outlines one T cell receptor (beta chain) sequence together with its context. Its target is not known. Sorted-subset replicate PCR reactions were performed with about 210 ng DNA, corresponding to roughly 27,000 T cell genomes. The protocol was immunoSEQ multiplex PCR, while the TCRdb copy is restricted to in-frame clones and leaves out a portion. The sample has 980,000 or so clones, 70% to 85% seen once. Germline values: CDR1 SGHRS, CDR2 YFSETQ. This CDR3 spans 14 amino acids. Trimming shortened V by 5 bases and J by 4 bases, and 12 bases separated the two germline ends. The data were taken from a study of shared clonotypes between healthy human individuals. Points from the study as a whole: Clonotype sharing among donors likely depends on sequencing depth.

The material sequenced was memory CD4+ T cells sorted from blood. The subset denotes: CD45RA-negative fraction. The rearrangement joins TRBV5-1 to TRBJ1-4; no clear D gene. The source of this sequence is a man between 18 and 29 years old in good health. CDR3 amino acids: CASSLDGVNEKLFF. CDR3 in DNA: TGCGCCAGCAGTCTGGACGGGGTTAATGAAAAACTGTTTTTT.